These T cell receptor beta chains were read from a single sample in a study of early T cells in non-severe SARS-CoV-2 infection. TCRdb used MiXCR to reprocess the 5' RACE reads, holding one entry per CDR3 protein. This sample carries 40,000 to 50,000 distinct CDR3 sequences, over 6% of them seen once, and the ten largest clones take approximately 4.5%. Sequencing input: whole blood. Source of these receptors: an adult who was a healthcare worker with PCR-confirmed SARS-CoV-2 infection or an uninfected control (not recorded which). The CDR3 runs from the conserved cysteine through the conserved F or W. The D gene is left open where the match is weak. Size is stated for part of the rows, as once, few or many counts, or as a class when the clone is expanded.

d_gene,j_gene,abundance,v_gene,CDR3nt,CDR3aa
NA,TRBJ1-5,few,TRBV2,TGTGCCAGCAGTGAACCCCAGGATTTTAGCAATCAGCCCCAGCATTTT,CASSEPQDFSNQPQHF
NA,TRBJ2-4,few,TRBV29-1,TGCAGCGTTGAGGACGGCCTAGCCAAAAACATTCAGTACTTC,CSVEDGLAKNIQYF
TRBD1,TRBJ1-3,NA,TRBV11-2,TGTGCCAGCAGCTGGGGACAGACGTCTGGAAACACCATATATTTT,CASSWGQTSGNTIYF
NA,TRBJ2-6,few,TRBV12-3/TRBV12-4,TGTGCCAGCAGTTTAGCCAGGATCTCTGGGGCCAACGTCCTGACTTTC,CASSLARISGANVLTF
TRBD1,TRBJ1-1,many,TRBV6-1,TGTGCCAGCAGACCCACAGGGGCGCAGAACACTGAAGCTTTCTTT,CASRPTGAQNTEAFF
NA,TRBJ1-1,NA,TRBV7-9,TGTGCCAGCAGCCTAGGAGGCAGGAGGAATACTGAAGCTTTCTTT,CASSLGGRRNTEAFF
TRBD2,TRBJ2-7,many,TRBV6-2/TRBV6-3,TGTGCCAGCAGTCGTAGCGGGGGATACTACGAGCAGTACTTC,CASSRSGGYYEQYF
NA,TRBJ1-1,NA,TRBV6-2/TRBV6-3,TGTGCCAGCAATCCGGGATTCCTGACAGTGAACACTGAAGCTTTCTTT,CASNPGFLTVNTEAFF
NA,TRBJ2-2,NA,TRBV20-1,TGCAGTGCTAGGGACGACATGCAGAACACCGGGGAGCTGTTTTTT,CSARDDMQNTGELFF
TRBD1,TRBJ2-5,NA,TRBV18,TGTGCCAGCTCACCTACCTATTTGGACAGGCAAGAGACCCAGTACTTC,CASSPTYLDRQETQYF
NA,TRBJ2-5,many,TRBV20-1,TGCAGTGCTAACCGCCAAGAGACCCAGTACTTC,CSANRQETQYF
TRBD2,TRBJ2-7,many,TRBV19,TGTGCCAGTATGGGGAGCGGGGGCGCCCCCCTCGAGCAGTACTTC,CASMGSGGAPLEQYF
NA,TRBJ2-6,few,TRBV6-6,TGTGCCAGCACCCGCGGCCCTGGATCTGGGGCCAACGTCCTGACTTTC,CASTRGPGSGANVLTF
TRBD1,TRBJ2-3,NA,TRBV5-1,TGCGCCAGCAGCTTGGAAGGGACAGGGAGCACAGATACGCAGTATTTT,CASSLEGTGSTDTQYF
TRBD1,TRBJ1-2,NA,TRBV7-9,TGTGCCAGCAGCATTGGACAGGGTGGCTATGGCTACACCTTC,CASSIGQGGYGYTF
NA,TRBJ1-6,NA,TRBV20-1,TGCAGTGCTAGAGGGGGTTACAGTAATTCACCCCTCCACTTT,CSARGGYSNSPLHF
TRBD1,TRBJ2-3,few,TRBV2,TGTGCCAGCAGTGAGCGGGACAGGGCGACAGATACGCAGTATTTT,CASSERDRATDTQYF
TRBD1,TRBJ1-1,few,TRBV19,TGTGCCAGTAGCGGGACAGGCGCGTACACTGAAGCTTTCTTT,CASSGTGAYTEAFF
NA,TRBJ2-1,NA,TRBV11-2,TGTGCCAGCAGCGCGGGCCCGGAGGGGGCGAATGAGCAGTTCTTC,CASSAGPEGANEQFF
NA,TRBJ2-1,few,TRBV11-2,TGTGCCAGCAGCTCCAGGGGCCCTAGCTATGAGCAGTTCTTC,CASSSRGPSYEQFF
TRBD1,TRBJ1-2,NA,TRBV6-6,TGTGCCAGCAGTCTGCGGGACAGGGGCCCCTATGGCTACACCTTC,CASSLRDRGPYGYTF
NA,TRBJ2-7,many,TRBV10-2,TGCGCCAGCAGTGAGTCGGAAGGCCAGGGGTTCTCCTACGAGCAGTACTTC,CASSESEGQGFSYEQYF
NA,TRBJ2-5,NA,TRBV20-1,TGCAGTGCAACACGGGGAGAGACCCAGTACTTC,CSATRGETQYF
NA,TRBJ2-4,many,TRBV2,TGTGCCAGCAGTGAATCTAATGCCGCCAAAAACATTCAGTACTTC,CASSESNAAKNIQYF
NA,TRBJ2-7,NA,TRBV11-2,TGTGCCAGCAGCCCCGACAGGTACTACGAGCAGTACTTC,CASSPDRYYEQYF
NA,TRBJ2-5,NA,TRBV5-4,TGTGCCAGCAACCAAAGGGAGACCCAGTACTTC,CASNQRETQYF
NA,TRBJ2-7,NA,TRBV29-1,TGCAGCGCCGAAAGCGGCAGGGGCGTTTACGAGCAGTACTTC,CSAESGRGVYEQYF
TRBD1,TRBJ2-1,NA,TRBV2,TGTGCCAGCAGTGAGATCCAGGGGGCCTACAATGAGCAGTTCTTC,CASSEIQGAYNEQFF
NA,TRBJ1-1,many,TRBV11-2,TGTGCCAGCAGCCTATTCACGCAGAACACTGAAGCTTTCTTT,CASSLFTQNTEAFF
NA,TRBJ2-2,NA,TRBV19,TGTGCCAGTAACCCGGCTAGGCACGGGGAGCTGTTTTTT,CASNPARHGELFF
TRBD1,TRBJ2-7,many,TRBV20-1,TGCAGTGCTAGAGGACAGGGGGCGGGGAGCGAGCAGTACTTC,CSARGQGAGSEQYF
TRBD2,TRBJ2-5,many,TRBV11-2,TGTGCCAGCAGCTTAGATTTACTAGCGGGGGCCCAACAAGAGACCCAGTACTTC,CASSLDLLAGAQQETQYF
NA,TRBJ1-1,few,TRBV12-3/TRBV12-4,TGTGCCAGCCAACCAGGGATGAACACTGAAGCTTTCTTT,CASQPGMNTEAFF
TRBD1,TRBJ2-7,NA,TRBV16,TGTGCCAGCAGCCGCGGACAGGGTGGCCTCTACGAGCAGTACTTC,CASSRGQGGLYEQYF
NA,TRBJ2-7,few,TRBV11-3,TGTGCCAGCAGCCCGAGGGACGACTCCTACGAGCAGTACTTC,CASSPRDDSYEQYF
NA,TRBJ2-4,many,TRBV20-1,TGCAGTGCTAGAGCATACACCGGGTCCAAAAACATTCAGTACTTC,CSARAYTGSKNIQYF
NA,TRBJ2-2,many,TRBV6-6,TGTGCCAGCAGTTATATATTGGTTGGGGAGCTGTTTTTT,CASSYILVGELFF
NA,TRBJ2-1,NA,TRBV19,TGTGCCAGTAGTATTGGATTCGGTCAATTAGCGTTCTTC,CASSIGFGQLAFF
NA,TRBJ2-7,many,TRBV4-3,TGCGCCAGCAGCCAAGATTGGCAGGGATCCTACGAGCAGTACTTC,CASSQDWQGSYEQYF
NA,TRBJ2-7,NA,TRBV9,TGTGCCAGCAGTCGTACGGGTTCCGCCTGGGACGAGCAGTACTTC,CASSRTGSAWDEQYF
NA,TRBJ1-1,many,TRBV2,TGTGCCAGCAGAGGCATCGGGACTGAAGCTTTCTTT,CASRGIGTEAFF
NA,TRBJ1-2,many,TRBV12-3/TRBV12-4,TGTGCCAGCAGTATCCGGGACCGCCGCGGCTACACCTTC,CASSIRDRRGYTF
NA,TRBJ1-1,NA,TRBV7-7,TGTGCTAGCAGCCTCCAGAGTACTACTGAAGCTTTCTTT,CASSLQSTTEAFF
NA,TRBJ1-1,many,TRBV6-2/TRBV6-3,TGTGCCAGCAGTTACTCATCCGACAGGCCCTTAAGGGCTGAAGCTTTCTTT,CASSYSSDRPLRAEAFF
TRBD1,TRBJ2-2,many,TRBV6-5,TGTGCCAGCAGTTACGGACAGGGCCCTGGGACCGCCGGGGAGCTGTTTTTT,CASSYGQGPGTAGELFF
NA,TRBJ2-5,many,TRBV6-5,TGTGCCAGCAGTTACTCGTCGGGGAAAGAGACCCAGTACTTC,CASSYSSGKETQYF
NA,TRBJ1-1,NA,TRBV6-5,TGTGCCAGCAGCAGAGACAGAAACACTGAAGCTTTCTTT,CASSRDRNTEAFF
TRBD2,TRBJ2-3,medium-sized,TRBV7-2,TGTGCCAGCAGCTTAGGGGGACTAGCGGGAGGAGATACGCAGTATTTT,CASSLGGLAGGDTQYF
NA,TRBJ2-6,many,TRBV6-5,TGTGCCAGCAGACAGACCGGTACAAACTCTGGGGCCAACGTCCTGACTTTC,CASRQTGTNSGANVLTF
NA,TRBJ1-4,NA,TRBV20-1,TGCAGTGCTAGAGATGATGAAAAACTGTTTTTT,CSARDDEKLFF
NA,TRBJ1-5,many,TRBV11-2,TGTGCCAGCAGCTCTGCAGGGGTTAGCAATCAGCCCCAGCATTTT,CASSSAGVSNQPQHF
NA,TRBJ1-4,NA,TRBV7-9,TGTGCCAGCAGCCTAGGTGGCACCTCTAATGAAAAACTGTTTTTT,CASSLGGTSNEKLFF
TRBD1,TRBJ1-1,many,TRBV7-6,TGTGCCAGCAGCTTAACCGCTACAGGGGGCTACACTGAAGCTTTCTTT,CASSLTATGGYTEAFF
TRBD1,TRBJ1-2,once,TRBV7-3,TGTGCCAGCAGCTTTTCAAATCGAGCAGGGACAGGCTATGGCTACACCTTC,CASSFSNRAGTGYGYTF